This T cell receptor (beta chain) is from a study of OX40 agonist ivuxolimab in advanced cancers. Study at large: While on treatment, patients had intravenous ivuxolimab at 0.01 to 10 mg/kg every 2 weeks. Study conclusions and caveats: Partly responding patients at 0.1-3.0 mg/kg showed some of the smallest clonal expansion.

Here immunoSEQ multiplex PCR was the method, and the copy in TCRdb shows in-frame clones only, minus some. The repertoire holds fewer than 85,000 clones, less than 90% seen once, with approximately 0.78% in the top ten. Drawing of blood for sampling happened at baseline, at cycle 4 day 1, and at cycle 7 day 1. The CDR3 runs 15 residues. With V trimmed by 6 bases and J by 3 bases, 10 bases remained unmatched. Germline-derived CDR1 and CDR2 are MNHEY and SVGAGI. In regard to this clone: No antigen is known for it.

The chain links TRBV6-5 to TRBJ2-5; the match to TRBD2 covers 7 bases. The sample here was CD4+ or CD8+ T cells sorted from blood, taken in a trial of the OX40 agonist ivuxolimab. The sequence was collected from an adult with an advanced solid tumor such as melanoma, head and neck, liver or kidney cancer. The CDR3 bases are TGTGCCAGCAGGCGCAGCGGGACTCTAAAAGAGACCCAGTACTTC. The encoded protein is CASRRSGTLKETQYF.